A single T cell receptor (beta chain) is shown here with its context. No antigen is known for it. This specimen comes from a study of CD8 T cells in Susac syndrome. Study context: Each patient with Susac syndrome, at the time of blood draw, was therapy-naive, on corticosteroids, or on intravenous immunoglobulin alone. General study findings and limits: It was acknowledged in the study that its TCR sequencing and HLA analysis involved a relatively small number of individuals.

RNA, at roughly 0.45 to 1 ug, was reverse transcribed with random hexamers. By means of immunoSEQ multiplex PCR, TCR beta CDR3 spanning 54 Vbeta and 13 Jbeta underwent amplification. TCRdb re-called the immunoSEQ multiplex PCR reads with MiXCR, one entry per CDR3 protein. The table shows tens of thousands of distinct CDR3 sequences, with 93% occurring only once. The CDR3 covers 13 residues. V was pared by 6 bases and J by 3 bases, with 9 bases between. Germline V CDR1 and CDR2: SNHLY, FYNNEI. The patients with Susac syndrome were individuals who fulfilled the recently defined diagnostic criteria for disease that was either definite or probable.

The genes are TRBV2 and TRBJ1-5; D gene uncertain. This TCR was sampled from a human donor with Susac syndrome. The source material was CD4+ T cells from PBMCs. CDR3 bases: TGTGCCAGCAGCGTCCTTACCAATCAGCCCCAGCATTTT. Translation gives CASSVLTNQPQHF.